This TCR beta chain was identified in a study of vaccination effects on CD4 cells after COVID-19. Across the whole study: Sampling of a few convalescent patients occurred early (day +14) and late post-vaccination. Post-vaccine draws lagged the second dose by a median of 72 days. Findings of the study overall: In the late period after vaccination, infection- and vaccine-induced clones contracted markedly.

Concerning this clone: Antigen: not known.

Following 10 days of culture, CD4+ T cells were isolated. Sometime from March through December 2020, the person acquired a SARS-CoV-2 infection that PCR confirmed. Participants were given two doses of BNT162b2 or mRNA-1273 vaccine. On day 3 and again on day 7, half the medium was replaced with IL-2 medium. The CDR3 runs 14 residues. Germline-derived CDR1 and CDR2 are SGHTA and FQGNSA. Losses at the gene ends were 5 bases for V and 3 bases for J; bases not matched to a gene: 4. Data came from immunoSEQ multiplex PCR; TCRdb stores just in-frame clones and leaves some out. This table has some 50,000 clones, over 60% appearing once.

This clonotype was obtained from a human donor who had a prior SARS-CoV-2 infection. Sample: CD4+ T cells from PBMCs cultured without peptide, taken after COVID-19 vaccination. The chain carries TRBV7-2 and TRBJ2-1, with 7 bases aligning to TRBD2. The chain's CDR3 is CASSTWTSYNEQFF. The CDR3, as DNA: TGTGCCAGCAGCACTTGGACTAGCTACAATGAGCAGTTCTTC.